What follows are 14 T cell receptor beta chains derived from one specimen sequenced in a study of T cell responses to AZD1222 COVID-19 vaccine. The repertoire was sequenced with immunoSEQ multiplex PCR; TCRdb's copy has only in-frame clones and lacks some. The table shows approximately 35,000 clones, with 86% occurring only once. The sequencing used peripheral blood, collected on day 0 of AZD1222 vaccination. The receptors derive from an adult in good health.

The chain is built from TRBV29-1 and TRBJ1-6; D remains unclear. Germline assignment: CDR1 SQVTM and CDR2 ANQGSEA. The CDR3 is 14 residues long. Trimming took off 6 bases at V and 2 bases at J, with 11 bases between the two ends. This CDR3 is CSVRGETYNSPLHF. Here the CDR3 DNA reads TGCAGCGTCCGGGGAGAGACCTATAATTCACCCCTCCACTTT.

V is TRBV7-2 and J is TRBJ2-7; possible D gene TRBD1, 6 bases. The CDR3 covers 15 residues. CDR1 and CDR2 from the germline V gene are SGHTA and FQGNSA. Trimming shortened V by 5 bases and J by 3 bases, and 17 bases separated the two germline ends. CDR3 bases: TGTGCCAGCAGCCCGACCCGCGACAGGTTCTACGAGCAGTACTTC. Translating it yields CASSPTRDRFYEQYF.

The V call is TRBV4-1, the J call TRBJ1-2, with D unclear. The germline V and J ends were trimmed by 0 bases and 4 bases, with 12 bases remaining between them. The CDR3 has 15 amino acids. The germline V gene encodes CDR1 MGHRA and CDR2 YSYEKL. This chain's CDR3 is CASSQDWVPSYGYTF. The CDR3 nucleotides read TGCGCCAGCAGCCAAGATTGGGTCCCGAGCTATGGCTACACCTTC.

J is TRBJ2-1 and V is TRBV3-1 (or the pseudogene TRBV3-2), with D unresolved. The CDR3 totals 15 residues. Trimming removed 0 bases at V and 4 bases at J, with 10 bases between. In germline, CDR1 is LGHDT, CDR2 YNNKEL (reference sequence). CDR3 in DNA: TGTGCCAGCAGCCAAGATCATAGCCAGTACAATGAGCAGTTCTTC. Protein: CASSQDHSQYNEQFF.

This clone was seen a handful of times. The V gene is TRBV2, the J gene TRBJ2-3, with D tentatively TRBD1 (5 bases). In germline, CDR1 is SNHLY, CDR2 FYNNEI. The CDR3 extends over 16 amino acids. Trimming took 6 bases from V and 6 from J, leaving 22 bases between them. The CDR3 reads CASSEQAFGRADTQYF. The CDR3 region has the DNA TGTGCCAGCAGCGAACAAGCGTTTGGCAGGGCGGATACGCAGTATTTT.

This clone was detected only a few times. The rearrangement uses TRBV5-1 and TRBJ2-5; D may be TRBD2 (6 bases). Germline CDR1 is SGHRS and CDR2 is YFSETQ. The CDR3 covers 16 residues. V was pared by 4 bases and J by 2 bases, with 18 bases between. CDR3 in DNA: TGCGCCAGCAGCGTAGTGGGACTTCCACCTCAAGAGACCCAGTACTTC. This translates into CASSVVGLPPQETQYF.

This sequence joins TRBV6-2 or TRBV6-3 and TRBJ2-7; 8 bases line up with TRBD1. V trimming: 6 bases; J trimming: 0 bases; junction bases outside the gene matches: 4. CDR1 MNHEY and CDR2 SVGEGT come from the germline V gene. CDR3 length: 14 amino acids. Here the CDR3 reads CASSLTGGSYEQYF. The CDR3 coding sequence is TGTGCCAGCAGCCTCACAGGGGGCTCCTACGAGCAGTACTTC.

V is TRBV11-2 and J is TRBJ2-7, with TRBD2 matching 9 bases. Germline CDR1 is SGHAT and CDR2 is FQNNGV. The J segment lost 0 bases and the V segment lost 4 bases, leaving 4 bases of the junction unmatched. This CDR3 has 15 residues. CDR3 nucleotide sequence: TGTGCCAGCAGCTACTTAGCGGGAGTCTCCTACGAGCAGTACTTC. Its protein product is CASSYLAGVSYEQYF.

The chain recombines TRBV6-5 with TRBJ2-1, with 7 positions matching TRBD2. The J segment lost 2 bases and the V segment lost 6 bases, leaving 4 bases of the junction unmatched. Germline V gives CDR1 MNHEY, CDR2 SVGAGI. The CDR3 is 14 amino acids. CDR3 protein: CASSPGTTYNEQFF. CDR3 DNA: TGTGCCAGCAGCCCCGGGACTACCTACAATGAGCAGTTCTTC.

V usage is TRBV10-2 and J usage is TRBJ2-7, with 11 bases lining up with TRBD2. Germline CDR1 and CDR2: WSHSY and SAAADI. The length of the CDR3 is 17 residues. With V trimmed by 4 bases and J by 5 bases, 13 bases remained unmatched. The CDR3 nucleotides read TGCGCCAGCAGTGTGTCGGTAGCGGGGGGGCCTCTCCACGAGCAGTACTTC. Its protein is CASSVSVAGGPLHEQYF.

The chain is built from TRBV27 and TRBJ2-1, with D tentatively TRBD2 (6 bases). This CDR3 comprises 16 residues. Germline CDR1 MNHEY, CDR2 SMNVEV (reference sequence). The V gene lost 5 bases and the J gene lost 6 bases, with 20 bases spanning the gap. The CDR3 sequence: CASSPYLLTEGNEQFF. DNA of the CDR3: TGTGCCAGCAGTCCCTACCTTTTAACGGAGGGCAATGAGCAGTTCTTC.

The chain couples TRBV30 to TRBJ1-2; unclear D gene. This CDR3 has 13 residues. Germline V gene lookup returns CDR1 GTSNPN and CDR2 SVGIG (reference sequence). V was cut by 3 bases and J by 7 bases, with 15 bases left in between. The CDR3 loop reads CAWRTTSGGGYTF. The CDR3 nucleotides read TGTGCCTGGAGGACTACTTCGGGCGGTGGCTACACCTTC.

This clone was counted a few times. This sequence joins TRBV28 and TRBJ2-1; 7 bases map to TRBD2. Germline-derived CDR1 and CDR2 are MDHEN and SYDVKM. The CDR3 loop spans 14 amino acids. Trimming cost V 7 bases and J 9 bases; bases outside gene matches: 12. This CDR3 reads CASTLAGAFVEQFF. CDR3 sequence (DNA): TGTGCCAGCACCCTTGCGGGAGCTTTCGTTGAGCAGTTCTTC.

This clone has a single count. Other DNA sequences from this sample encode an identical CDR3 as well. The chain uses TRBV27 and TRBJ1-1; no clear D gene. The CDR3 loop spans 12 amino acids. V was trimmed by 8 bases and J by 0 bases, leaving 7 bases between them. Germline CDR1 MNHEY, CDR2 SMNVEV (reference sequence). The CDR3 is CASRRLNTEAFF. The CDR3 DNA is TGTGCCAGCCGGCGGTTGAACACTGAAGCTTTCTTT.